This T cell receptor (beta chain) was obtained from a study of shared clonotypes between healthy human individuals. General study findings and limits: Generation of non-shared clonotypes was less probable than generation of clonotypes shared by all four donors. Across a few donors, naive CD4 shared around 5.4%, naive CD8 over 3%, memory CD4 roughly 2.4%, memory CD8 around 0.42%.

CDR3 size: 14 residues. CDR1 and CDR2 (germline): SGHTA, FQGTGA. Between the trimmed V and J ends, which lost 0 bases and 4 bases, there was a span of 9 bases. This clone was picked up many times. The antigen is not known. Different DNA sequences within this sample yield the same CDR3. The input for sorted-subset replicate PCRs was around 0.2 ug DNA, tens of thousands of T cell genomes. The method was immunoSEQ multiplex PCR; TCRdb's version includes in-frame clones alone and lacks a portion of them. The table lists about 1 million clones, around three quarters of them singletons. The chain has TRBV7-3 and TRBJ1-1; possible D gene TRBD1, 5 bases. Sequencing was performed on memory CD4+ T cells from PBMCs. Subset noted: CD45RA-negative fraction. The receptor comes from a man aged 18 to 35 in good health. Some clones in this sample may be carry-over from other donors' samples. CDR3 sequence (DNA): TGTGCCAGCAGCTTAACAGGGGTAGGCACTGAAGCTTTCTTT. Protein sequence: CASSLTGVGTEAFF.